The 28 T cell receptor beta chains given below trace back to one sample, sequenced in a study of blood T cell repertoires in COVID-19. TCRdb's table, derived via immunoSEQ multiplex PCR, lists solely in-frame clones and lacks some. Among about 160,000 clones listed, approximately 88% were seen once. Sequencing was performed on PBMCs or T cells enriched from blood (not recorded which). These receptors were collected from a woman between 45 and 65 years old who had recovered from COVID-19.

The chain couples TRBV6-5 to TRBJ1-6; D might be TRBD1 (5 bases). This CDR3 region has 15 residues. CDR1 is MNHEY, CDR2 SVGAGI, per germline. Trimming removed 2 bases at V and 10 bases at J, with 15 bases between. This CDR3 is CASSYLGRVGSPLHF. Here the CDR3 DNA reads TGTGCCAGCAGTTACCTGGGGCGAGTAGGATCACCCCTCCACTTT.

The CDR3 is CASSNSGGLAAYF. In nucleotides, the CDR3 is TGTGCCAGCAGTAACTCAGGGGGACTAGCGGCGTACTTC. The rearrangement uses TRBV25-1 and TRBJ2-5; 11 bases match TRBD2. The CDR3 spans 13 residues. Germline lookup yields CDR1 MGHDK and CDR2 SYGVNS. V shed 5 bases and J 13 bases; nucleotides not matched to a gene: 9. Together with reference TRBV25-1 and TRBJ2-5, the CDR3 gives the full variable domain: EADIYQTPRYLVIGTGKKITLECSQTMGHDKMYWYQQDPGMELHLIHYSYGVNSTEKGDLSSESTVSRIRTEHFPLTLESARPSHTSQYLCASSNSGGLAAYFGPGTRLLVL.

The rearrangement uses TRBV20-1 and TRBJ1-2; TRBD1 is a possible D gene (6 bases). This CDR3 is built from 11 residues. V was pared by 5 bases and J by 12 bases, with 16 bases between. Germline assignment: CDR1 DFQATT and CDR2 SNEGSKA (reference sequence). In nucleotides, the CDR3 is TGCAGTGCTGGGGGCGGGTGGTGGGACACCTTC. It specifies CSAGGGWWDTF.

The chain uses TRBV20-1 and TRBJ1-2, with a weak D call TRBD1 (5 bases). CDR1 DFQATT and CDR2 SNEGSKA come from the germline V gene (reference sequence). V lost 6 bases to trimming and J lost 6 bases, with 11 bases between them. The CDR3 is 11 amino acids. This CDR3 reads CSAGQFDGYTF. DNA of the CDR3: TGCAGTGCGGGGCAGTTCGATGGCTACACCTTC.

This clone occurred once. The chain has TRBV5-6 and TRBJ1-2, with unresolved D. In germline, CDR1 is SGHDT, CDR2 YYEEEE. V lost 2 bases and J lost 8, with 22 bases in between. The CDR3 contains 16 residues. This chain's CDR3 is CASSFLTASSPMGYTF. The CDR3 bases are TGTGCCAGCAGCTTCCTTACAGCTTCTTCTCCTATGGGCTACACCTTC.

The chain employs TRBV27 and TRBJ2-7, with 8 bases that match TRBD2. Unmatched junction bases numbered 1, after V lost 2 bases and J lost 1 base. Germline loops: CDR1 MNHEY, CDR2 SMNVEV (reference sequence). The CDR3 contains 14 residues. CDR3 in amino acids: CASSLLAGSYEQYF. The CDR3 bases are TGTGCCAGCAGTTTACTAGCGGGTTCCTACGAGCAGTACTTC.

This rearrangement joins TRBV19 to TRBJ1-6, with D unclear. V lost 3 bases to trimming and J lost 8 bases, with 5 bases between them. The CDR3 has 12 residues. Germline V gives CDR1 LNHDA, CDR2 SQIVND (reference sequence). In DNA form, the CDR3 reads TGTGCCAGTAGTATCGTAGATTCACCCCTCCACTTT. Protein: CASSIVDSPLHF.

CDR3: CASSVLPGGADTQYF. CDR3 sequence (DNA): TGTGCCAGCAGCGTACTACCGGGGGGGGCAGATACGCAGTATTTT. The chain combines TRBV5-5 with TRBJ2-3; 8 nucleotides line up with TRBD2. V was clipped by 4 bases and J by 4 bases; unmatched bases: 8. CDR3 length: 15 residues. In germline, CDR1 is SGHKS, CDR2 YYEKEE (reference sequence). The variable domain in full, with the rest retrieved from reference TRBV5-5 and TRBJ2-3, is DAGVTQSPTHLIKTRGQQVTLRCSPISGHKSVSWYQQVLGQGPQFIFQYYEKEERGRGNFPDRFSARQFPNYSSELNVNALLLGDSALYLCASSVLPGGADTQYFGPGTRLTVL.

DNA of the CDR3: TGCAGTGCTAGTGCAGGGAACACTGAAGCTTTCTTT. Its protein is CSASAGNTEAFF. This chain uses TRBV20-1 with TRBJ1-1; no reliable D call. Trimming cost V 3 bases and J 1 base, with 6 bases left between them. Germline V gene data show CDR1 as DFQATT and CDR2 as SNEGSKA (reference sequence). This CDR3 contains 12 residues.

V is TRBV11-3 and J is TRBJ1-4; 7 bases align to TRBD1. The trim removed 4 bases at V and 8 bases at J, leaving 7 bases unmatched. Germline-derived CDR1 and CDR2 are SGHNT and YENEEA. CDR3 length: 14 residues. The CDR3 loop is CASSYTGDKEKLFF. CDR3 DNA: TGTGCCAGCAGCTATACAGGGGATAAGGAAAAACTGTTTTTT.

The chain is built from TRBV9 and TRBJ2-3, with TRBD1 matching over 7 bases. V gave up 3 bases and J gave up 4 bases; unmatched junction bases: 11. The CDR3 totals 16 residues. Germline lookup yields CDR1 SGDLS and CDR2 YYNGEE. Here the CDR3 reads CASSAPGQGVADTQYF. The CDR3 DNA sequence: TGTGCCAGCAGCGCCCCGGGGCAGGGGGTGGCAGATACGCAGTATTTT.

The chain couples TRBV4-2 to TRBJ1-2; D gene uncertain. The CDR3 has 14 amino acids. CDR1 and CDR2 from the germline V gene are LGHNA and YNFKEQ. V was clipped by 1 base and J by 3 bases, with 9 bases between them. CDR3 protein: CASSQVTGDYGYTF. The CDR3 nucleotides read TGTGCCAGCAGCCAAGTCACCGGGGACTATGGCTACACCTTC.

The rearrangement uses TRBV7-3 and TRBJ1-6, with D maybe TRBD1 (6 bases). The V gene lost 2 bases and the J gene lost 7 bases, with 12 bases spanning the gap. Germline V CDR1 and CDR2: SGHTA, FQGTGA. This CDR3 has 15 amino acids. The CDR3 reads CASSLGGAANSPLHF. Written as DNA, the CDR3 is TGTGCCAGCAGCTTAGGGGGGGCAGCCAATTCACCCCTCCACTTT.

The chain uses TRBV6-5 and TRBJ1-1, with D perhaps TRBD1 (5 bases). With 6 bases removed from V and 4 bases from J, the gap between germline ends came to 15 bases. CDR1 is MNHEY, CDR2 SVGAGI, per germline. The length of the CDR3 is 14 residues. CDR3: CASRRGEMSTEAFF. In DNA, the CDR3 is TGTGCCAGCAGGCGGGGGGAGATGAGCACTGAAGCTTTCTTT.

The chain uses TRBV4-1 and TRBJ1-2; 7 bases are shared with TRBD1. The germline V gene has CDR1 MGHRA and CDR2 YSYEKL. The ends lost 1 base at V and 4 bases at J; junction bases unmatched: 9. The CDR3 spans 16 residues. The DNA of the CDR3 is TGCGCCAGCAGCCAAGGGGGAGAGGGGGCAAGCTATGGCTACACCTTC. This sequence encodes CASSQGGEGASYGYTF.

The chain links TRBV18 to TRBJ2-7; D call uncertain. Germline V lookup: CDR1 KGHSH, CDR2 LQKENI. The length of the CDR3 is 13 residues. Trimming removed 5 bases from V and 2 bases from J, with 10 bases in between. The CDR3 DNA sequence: TGTGCCAGCTCAACCCAGGCCCCCTACGAGCAGTACTTC. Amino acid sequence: CASSTQAPYEQYF.

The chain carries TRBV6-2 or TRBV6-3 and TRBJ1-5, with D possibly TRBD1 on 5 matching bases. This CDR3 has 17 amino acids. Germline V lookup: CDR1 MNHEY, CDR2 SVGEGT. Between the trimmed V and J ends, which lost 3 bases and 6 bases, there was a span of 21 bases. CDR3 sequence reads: CASSYKVGPRVGQPQHF. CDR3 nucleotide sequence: TGTGCCAGCAGTTATAAAGTTGGCCCCAGGGTCGGTCAGCCCCAGCATTTT.

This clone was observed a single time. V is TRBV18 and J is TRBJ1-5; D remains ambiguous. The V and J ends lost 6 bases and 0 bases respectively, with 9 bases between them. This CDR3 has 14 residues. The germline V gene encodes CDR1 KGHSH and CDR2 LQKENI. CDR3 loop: CASSGSLSNQPQHF. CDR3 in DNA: TGTGCCAGCTCGGGCAGCCTTAGCAATCAGCCCCAGCATTTT.

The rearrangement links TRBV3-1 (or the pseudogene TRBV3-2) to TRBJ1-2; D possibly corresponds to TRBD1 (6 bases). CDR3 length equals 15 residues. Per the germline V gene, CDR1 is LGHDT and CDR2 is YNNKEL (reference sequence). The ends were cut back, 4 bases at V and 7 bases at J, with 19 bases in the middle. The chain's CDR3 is CASSPTRQALIGYTF. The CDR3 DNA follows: TGTGCCAGCAGCCCGACCCGACAGGCTCTTATTGGCTACACCTTC.

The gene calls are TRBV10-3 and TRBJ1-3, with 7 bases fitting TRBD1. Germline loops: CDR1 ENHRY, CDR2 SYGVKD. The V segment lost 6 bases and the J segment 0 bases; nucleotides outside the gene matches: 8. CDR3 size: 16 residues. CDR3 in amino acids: CAISRTGPSSGNTIYF. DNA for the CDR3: TGTGCCATCAGCCGGACAGGACCAAGCTCTGGAAACACCATATATTTT.

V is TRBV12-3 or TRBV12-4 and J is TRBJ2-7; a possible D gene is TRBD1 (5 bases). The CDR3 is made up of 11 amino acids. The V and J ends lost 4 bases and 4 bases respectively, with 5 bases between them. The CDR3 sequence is CASSSGYEQYF. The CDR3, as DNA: TGTGCCAGCAGTTCAGGGTACGAGCAGTACTTC.

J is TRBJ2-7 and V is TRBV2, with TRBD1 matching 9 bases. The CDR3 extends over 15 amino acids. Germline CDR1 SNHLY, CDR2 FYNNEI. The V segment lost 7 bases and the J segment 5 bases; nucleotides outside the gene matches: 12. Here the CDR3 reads CASMSPGTGTHEQYF. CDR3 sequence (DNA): TGTGCCAGCATGAGTCCCGGGACAGGGACCCACGAGCAGTACTTC. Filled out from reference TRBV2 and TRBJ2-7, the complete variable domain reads EPEVTQTPSHQVTQMGQEVILRCVPISNHLYFYWYRQILGQKVEFLVSFYNNEISEKSEIFDDQFSVERPDGSNFTLKIRSTKLEDSAMYFCASMSPGTGTHEQYFGPGTRLTVT.

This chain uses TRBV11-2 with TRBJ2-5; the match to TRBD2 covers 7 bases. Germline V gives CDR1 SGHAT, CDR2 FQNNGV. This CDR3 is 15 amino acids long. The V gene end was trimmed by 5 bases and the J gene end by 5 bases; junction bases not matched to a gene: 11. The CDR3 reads CASSLLGGTVETQYF. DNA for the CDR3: TGTGCCAGCAGCCTCCTCGGGGGGACGGTCGAGACCCAGTACTTC.

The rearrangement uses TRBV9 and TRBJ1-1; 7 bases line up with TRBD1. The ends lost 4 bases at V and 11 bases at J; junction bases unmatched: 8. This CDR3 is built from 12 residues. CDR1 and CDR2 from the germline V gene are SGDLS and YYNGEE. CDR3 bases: TGTGCCAGCAGCTCTGAGGGGGCGGAGGCTTTCTTT. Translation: CASSSEGAEAFF.

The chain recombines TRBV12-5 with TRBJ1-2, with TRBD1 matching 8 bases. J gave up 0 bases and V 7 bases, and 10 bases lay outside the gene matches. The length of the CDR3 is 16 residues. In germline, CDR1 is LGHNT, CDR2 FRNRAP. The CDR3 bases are TGTGCTAGTGTCTCGGACAGGGACCTCCCTAACTATGGCTACACCTTC. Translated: CASVSDRDLPNYGYTF. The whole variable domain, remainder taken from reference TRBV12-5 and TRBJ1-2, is DARVTQTPRHKVTEMGQEVTMRCQPILGHNTVFWYRQTMMQGLELLAYFRNRAPLDDSGMPKDRFSAEMPDATLATLKIQPSEPRDSAVYFCASVSDRDLPNYGYTFGSGTRLTVV.

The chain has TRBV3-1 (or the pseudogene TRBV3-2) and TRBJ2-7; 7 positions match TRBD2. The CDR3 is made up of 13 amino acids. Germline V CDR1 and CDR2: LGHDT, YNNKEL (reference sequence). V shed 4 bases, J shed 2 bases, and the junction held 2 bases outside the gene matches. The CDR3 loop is CASSRAGPYEQYF. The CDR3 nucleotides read TGTGCCAGCAGCCGAGCGGGGCCCTACGAGCAGTACTTC.

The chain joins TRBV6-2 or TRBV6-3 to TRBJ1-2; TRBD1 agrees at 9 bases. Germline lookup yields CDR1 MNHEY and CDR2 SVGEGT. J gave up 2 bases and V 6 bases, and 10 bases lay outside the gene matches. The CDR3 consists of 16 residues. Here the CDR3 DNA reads TGTGCCAGCAGGCCTGTGGACAGGGGATCAAACTATGGCTACACCTTC. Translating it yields CASRPVDRGSNYGYTF.

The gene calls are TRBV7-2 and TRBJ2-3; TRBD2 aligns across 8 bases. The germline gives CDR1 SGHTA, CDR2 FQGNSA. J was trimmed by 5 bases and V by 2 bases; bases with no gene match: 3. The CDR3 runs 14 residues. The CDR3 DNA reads TGTGCCAGCAGCTTAAGGAGCGGGGGAGATACGCAGTATTTT. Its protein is CASSLRSGGDTQYF.